This paragraph covers one T cell receptor (beta chain) sequence. The antigen is undetermined. TCRdb fed the 5' RACE reads into MiXCR, producing one record per CDR3 protein. The repertoire includes roughly 710,000 distinct CDR3 sequences, 5.5% to 6.5% of them detected once, and roughly 1.8% sits in the top ten. These data belong to a study of identical twins. Study-wide points: Compared with unrelated sharing, twin-shared out-of-frame alpha sequences had more low-probability sequences.

V trimming: 0 bases; J trimming: 5 bases; junction bases outside the gene matches: 9. CDR1 and CDR2 (germline): DFQATT, SNEGSKA (reference sequence). This CDR3 contains 17 residues. The receptor comes from a man aged 18 to 30 in good health. J is TRBJ2-1 and V is TRBV20-1; 11 bases are shared with TRBD2. Sequencing was performed on naive T cells sorted from blood. CDR3 protein: CSARETVAGGPDNEQFF. CDR3 DNA: TGCAGTGCTAGAGAGACGGTAGCGGGAGGGCCTGACAATGAGCAGTTCTTC.